The clone carrying this TCR beta chain was seen a few times. The data stem from a study of beta chain features in type 1 diabetes. The study reverse transcribed the entire isolated RNA, so it sequenced expressed TCRB transcripts. Sequencing used immunoSEQ multiplex PCR; TCRdb keeps in-frame clones, though not all of them. Of 300,000 to 350,000 clones in the sample, 12% to 15% were seen once. Germline CDR1 reads SGDLS; CDR2 reads YYNGEE. This CDR3 has 17 amino acids. V shed 4 bases and J 9 bases; nucleotides not matched to a gene: 15. The chain has TRBV9 and TRBJ2-1, with TRBD2 identical over 11 bases. The origin of this receptor is a man aged 25-40 years in good health. Sequencing was done on a sample of central memory CD4+ T cells from blood. CDR3 sequence (DNA): TGTGCCAGCAGCCCAGATATAGCGGGAGGGGTGGCGGCTGAGCAGTTCTTC. Amino acid sequence: CASSPDIAGGVAAEQFF.